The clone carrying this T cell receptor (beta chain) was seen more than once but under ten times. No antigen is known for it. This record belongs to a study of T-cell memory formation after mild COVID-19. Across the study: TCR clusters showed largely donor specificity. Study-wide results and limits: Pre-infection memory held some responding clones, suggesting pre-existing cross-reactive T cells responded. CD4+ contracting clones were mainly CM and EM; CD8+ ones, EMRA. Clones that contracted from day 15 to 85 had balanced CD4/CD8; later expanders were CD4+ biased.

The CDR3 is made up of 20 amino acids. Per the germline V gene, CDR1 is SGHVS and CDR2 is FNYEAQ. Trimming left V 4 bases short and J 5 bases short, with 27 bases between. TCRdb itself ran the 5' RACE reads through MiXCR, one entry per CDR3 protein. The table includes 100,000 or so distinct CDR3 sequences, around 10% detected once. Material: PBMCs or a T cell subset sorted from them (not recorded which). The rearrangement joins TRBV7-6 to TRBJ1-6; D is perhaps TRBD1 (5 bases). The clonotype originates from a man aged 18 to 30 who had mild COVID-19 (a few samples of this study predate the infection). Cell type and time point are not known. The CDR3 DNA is TGTGCCAGCAGCTCGGGTCGGTTGGGGACCCCTGACCCTAATAATTCACCCCTCCACTTT. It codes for CASSSGRLGTPDPNNSPLHF.